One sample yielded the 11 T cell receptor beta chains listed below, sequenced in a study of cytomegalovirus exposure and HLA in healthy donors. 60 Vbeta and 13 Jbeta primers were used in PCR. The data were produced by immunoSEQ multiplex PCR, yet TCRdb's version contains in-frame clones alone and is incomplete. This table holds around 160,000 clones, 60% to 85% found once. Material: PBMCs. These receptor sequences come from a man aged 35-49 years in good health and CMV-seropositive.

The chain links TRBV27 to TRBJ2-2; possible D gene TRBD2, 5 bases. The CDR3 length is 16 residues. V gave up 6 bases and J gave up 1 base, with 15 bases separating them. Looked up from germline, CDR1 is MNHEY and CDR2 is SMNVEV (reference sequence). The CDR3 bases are TGTGCCAGCAGCGGGGTAGGGCGGGTGAACACCGGGGAGCTGTTTTTT. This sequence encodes CASSGVGRVNTGELFF.

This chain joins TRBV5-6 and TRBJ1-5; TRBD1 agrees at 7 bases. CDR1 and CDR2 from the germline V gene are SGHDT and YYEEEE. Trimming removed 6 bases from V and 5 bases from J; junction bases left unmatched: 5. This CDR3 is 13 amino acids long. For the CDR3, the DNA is TGTGCCAGCAATCGACAGGGATATCAGCCCCAGCATTTT. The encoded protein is CASNRQGYQPQHF.

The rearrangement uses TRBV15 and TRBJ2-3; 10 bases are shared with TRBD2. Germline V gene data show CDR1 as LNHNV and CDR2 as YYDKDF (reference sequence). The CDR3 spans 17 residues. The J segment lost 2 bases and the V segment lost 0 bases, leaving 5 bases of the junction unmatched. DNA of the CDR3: TGTGCCACCAGCAGAGATAGGACTAGCGGCTACACAGATACGCAGTATTTT. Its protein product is CATSRDRTSGYTDTQYF. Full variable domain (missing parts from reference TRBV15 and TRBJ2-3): DAMVIQNPRYQVTQFGKPVTLSCSQTLNHNVMYWYQQKSSQAPKLLFHYYDKDFNNEADTPDNFQSRRPNTSFCFLDIRSPGLGDTAMYLCATSRDRTSGYTDTQYFGPGTRLTVL.

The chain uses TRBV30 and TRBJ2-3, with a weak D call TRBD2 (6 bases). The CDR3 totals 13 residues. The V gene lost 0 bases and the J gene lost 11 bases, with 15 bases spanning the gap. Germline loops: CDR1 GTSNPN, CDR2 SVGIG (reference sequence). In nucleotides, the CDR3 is TGTGCCTGGAGTGTCCGGGACTCCGTGAAGCAGTATTTT. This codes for CAWSVRDSVKQYF.

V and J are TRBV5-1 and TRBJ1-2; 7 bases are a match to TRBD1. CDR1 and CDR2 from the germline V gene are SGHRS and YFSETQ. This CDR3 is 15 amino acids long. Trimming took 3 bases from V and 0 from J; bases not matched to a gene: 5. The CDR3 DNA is TGCGCCAGCAGCTCGACAGGGATTGCTAACTATGGCTACACCTTC. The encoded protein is CASSSTGIANYGYTF. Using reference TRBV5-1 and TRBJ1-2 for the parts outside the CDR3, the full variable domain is KAGVTQTPRYLIKTRGQQVTLSCSPISGHRSVSWYQQTPGQGLQFLFEYFSETQRNKGNFPGRFSGRQFSNSRSEMNVSTLELGDSALYLCASSSTGIANYGYTFGSGTRLTVV.

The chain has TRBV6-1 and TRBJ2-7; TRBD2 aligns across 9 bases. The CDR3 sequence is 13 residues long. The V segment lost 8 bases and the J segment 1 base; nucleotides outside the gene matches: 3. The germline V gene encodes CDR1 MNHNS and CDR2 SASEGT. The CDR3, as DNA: TGTGCCAGCGCGGGAGGGACTTCCTACGAGCAGTACTTC. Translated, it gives CASAGGTSYEQYF.

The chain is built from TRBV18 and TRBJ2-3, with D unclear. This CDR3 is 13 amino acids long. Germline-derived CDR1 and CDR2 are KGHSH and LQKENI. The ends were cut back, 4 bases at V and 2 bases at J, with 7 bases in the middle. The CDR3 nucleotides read TGTGCCAGCTCACTCCAGTCCACAGATACGCAGTATTTT. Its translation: CASSLQSTDTQYF.

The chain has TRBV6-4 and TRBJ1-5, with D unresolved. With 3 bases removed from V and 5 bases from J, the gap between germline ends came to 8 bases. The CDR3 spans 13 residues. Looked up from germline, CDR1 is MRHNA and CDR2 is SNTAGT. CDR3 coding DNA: TGTGCCAGCAGTGAATCTTTGTATCAGCCCCAGCATTTT. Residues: CASSESLYQPQHF.

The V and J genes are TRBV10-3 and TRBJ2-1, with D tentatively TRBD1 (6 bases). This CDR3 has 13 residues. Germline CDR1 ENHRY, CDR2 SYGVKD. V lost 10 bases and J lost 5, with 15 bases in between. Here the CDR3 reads CASHRTDNNEQFF. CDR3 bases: TGTGCCAGCCATCGGACAGACAACAATGAGCAGTTCTTC.

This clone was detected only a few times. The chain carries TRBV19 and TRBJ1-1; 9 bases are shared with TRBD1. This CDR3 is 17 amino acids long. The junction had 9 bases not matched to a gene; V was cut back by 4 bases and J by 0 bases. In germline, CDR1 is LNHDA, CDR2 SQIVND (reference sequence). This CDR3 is CASSRGTGRLMNTEAFF. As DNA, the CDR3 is TGTGCCAGTAGTAGAGGGACAGGGCGTCTCATGAACACTGAAGCTTTCTTT.

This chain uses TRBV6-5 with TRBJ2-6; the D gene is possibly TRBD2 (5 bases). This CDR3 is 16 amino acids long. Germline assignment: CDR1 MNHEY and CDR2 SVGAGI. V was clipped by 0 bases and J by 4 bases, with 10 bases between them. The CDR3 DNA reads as TGTGCCAGCAGTTACTCTCGGGGTGCCGGGGCCAACGTCCTGACTTTC. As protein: CASSYSRGAGANVLTF.